This T cell receptor (beta chain) was recovered during a study of T cells expressing NK-cell markers. Whole-study context: All TCR beta repertoires analysed originated from sorted CD3+CD56+NKG2C+, CD3+CD56+NKG2C- and CD3+CD56-NKG2C+ T cells. Seven sequenced donors out of eight were HCMV-seropositive, one seronegative.

Regarding this clonotype: Its antigen is undetermined.

The CDR3 loop spans 14 amino acids. Germline V gives CDR1 SGHTA, CDR2 FQGNSA. Notes on the study in general: What remained unclear was the HCMV specificity of expanded NKG2C+ T cell clones. The CD3+CD56-NKG2C+ fraction of a handful of donors was likewise dominated by these clonotypes.

TCRdb reanalyzed the 5' RACE reads, giving one entry per CDR3 protein sequence and no DNA. Its table lists 350,000 to 400,000 distinct CDR3 sequences. V usage is TRBV7-2 and J usage is TRBJ2-5. The source material was blood T cells: a sorted CD56 or NKG2C T cell subset, CD4+ or CD8+ T cells, or bulk PBMC T cells (not recorded which). This sequence was found in a woman aged 45-60 years in good health. CDR3 residues: CASSLESYQETQYF.